This T cell receptor (beta chain) was recovered during a study of T cells in Graves' hyperthyroidism and ophthalmopathy. Trimming shortened V by 0 bases and J by 7 bases, and 10 bases separated the two germline ends. CDR1 and CDR2 from the germline V gene are LGHNT and FRNRAP. The CDR3 has 13 amino acids. This clonotype was counted ten times or more. The source material, RNA transcripts, was used to amplify TCR beta CDR3 regions. The TCR CDR3 first-round RT-PCR relied on the HTBI primer set. TCRdb ran MiXCR on the multiplex PCR reads and lists one entry per CDR3 protein. The data show some 510,000 distinct CDR3 sequences, around 20% seen once.

The receptor was derived from a man younger than 35 with Graves' hyperthyroidism. The rearrangement uses TRBV12-5 and TRBJ2-7, with D possibly called TRBD1 or TRBD2 (6 bases each). Sequenced: blood. The CDR3 reads CASGLVRGQEQYF. For the CDR3, the DNA is TGTGCTAGTGGTTTGGTACGGGGGCAAGAGCAGTACTTC.